The table lists the clone carrying this T cell receptor (beta chain) with a few counts. Its antigen is still unknown. Primers included in the PCR were 60 Vbeta and 13 Jbeta primers. Data came from immunoSEQ multiplex PCR; TCRdb stores just in-frame clones and leaves some out. The data show about 120,000 clones, with over 70% seen just once and more than 7% held by the top ten. This entry is derived from a study of cytomegalovirus exposure and HLA in healthy donors. Notes on the study in general: A later analysis found TCR association rates differed by HLA locus, highest for DRB1 and lowest for HLA-C. TCR beta chain V- and J-gene trimming was linked, in a later analysis, to a missense variant in DCLRE1C. Productive status was seen about 87% or about 30% of the time for most TCR beta V segments in an earlier analysis. For presence/absence analyses, sequencing depth was assumed to be roughly uniform across donors.

V lost 5 bases and J 8 bases, leaving 13 bases between the germline ends. Germline values: CDR1 SNHLY, CDR2 FYNNEI. CDR3 size: 14 residues. The TCR comes from a woman between 50 and 59 years old in good health and CMV-seropositive. This chain uses TRBV2 with TRBJ1-6; the D gene is possibly TRBD1 (5 bases). Material: PBMCs. This CDR3 reads CASSLRGFDSPLHF. For the CDR3, the DNA is TGTGCCAGCAGTCTTAGGGGATTCGATTCACCCCTCCACTTT.